The 18 T cell receptor beta chains reported below all come from one sample, sequenced in a study of molecular identifiers for immune sequencing clone quantification. TCRdb independently ran MiXCR on the PCR reads; one entry per CDR3 protein. The sample has 60,000 to 75,000 distinct CDR3 sequences; around 19% are singletons. The sample taken for sequencing was naive CD8+ T cells from blood, with Jurkat cell RNA spiked in. Subset here: FACS-sorted CD8+CD4-CCR7+CD45RA+ naive T cells. Receptors were obtained from a human donor in good health. Some libraries in this study had Jurkat cell RNA spiked in.

Notes on this clonotype: A much larger clone lies one base from this, so it may be a read error. The genes are TRBV4-1 and TRBJ2-1; tentative D call: TRBD2 (5 bases). The CDR3 loop spans 15 amino acids. CDR1 MGHRA and CDR2 YSYEKL come from the germline V gene. As DNA, the CDR3 is TGCGCCAGCAGCAGCGGTCCCCAGGCGCCCCATGAGCAGTCCTTC. Its protein product is CASSSGPQAPHEQSF.

This clonotype occurred many times. The CDR3 nucleotides are TGTGCCAGCAGCTTAGTGCTAGCGGGAGATGCCGAGCAGTACTTC. Residues: CASSLVLAGDAEQYF. The chain combines TRBV11-3 with TRBJ2-7, with TRBD2 matching 10 bases. Per germline, CDR1 SGHNT and CDR2 YENEEA. The CDR3 contains 15 residues. V lost 1 base and J lost 6; bases outside the gene matches: 6.

The table lists this clonotype with a few counts. The rearrangement links TRBV20-1 to TRBJ2-7, with D perhaps TRBD2 (5 bases). The CDR3 totals 12 residues. CDR1 is DFQATT, CDR2 SNEGSKA, per germline (reference sequence). Trimming pared 3 bases from V and 6 bases from J, leaving 12 bases between. CDR3 region: CSARAGVSEQYF. In DNA, the CDR3 is TGCAGTGCTAGGGCCGGGGTGTCCGAGCAGTACTTC.

Concerning this clonotype itself: A much bigger clone sits one base away, suggesting this may be a read error. The chain has TRBV28 and TRBJ1-5; D perhaps matches TRBD1 (6 bases). Germline V lookup: CDR1 MDHEN, CDR2 SYDVKM. This CDR3 spans 14 amino acids. The CDR3 DNA reads TGTGCCAGCGGTTTTGGAGCAGGGGACCAGCCCCAGCATTTT. This sequence encodes CASGFGAGDQPQHF.

This clonotype showed up many times. The V and J genes are TRBV7-8 and TRBJ2-7; 9 bases match TRBD1. There are 18 residues in the CDR3. V was clipped by 1 base and J by 4 bases; unmatched bases: 14. Germline CDR1 SGHVS, CDR2 FQNEAQ. Written as DNA, the CDR3 is TGTGCCAGCAGCTTAGATGGCCTCTACGGGACAGGGACTTACGAGCAGTACTTC. As protein: CASSLDGLYGTGTYEQYF.

This clonotype came up many times. The chain uses TRBV7-9 and TRBJ2-7, with 12 bases matching TRBD2. CDR1 and CDR2 from the germline V gene are SEHNR and FQNEAQ (reference sequence). The CDR3 sequence is 16 residues long. Trimming cost V 4 bases and J 4 bases; bases outside gene matches: 8. The CDR3 loop is CASSSRLAGVGYEQYF. In DNA form, the CDR3 reads TGTGCCAGCAGCTCAAGACTAGCGGGAGTCGGGTACGAGCAGTACTTC. The variable domain in full, completed from reference TRBV7-9 and TRBJ2-7, reads DTGVSQNPRHKITKRGQNVTFRCDPISEHNRLYWYRQTLGQGPEFLTYFQNEAQLEKSRLLSDRFSAERPKGSFSTLEIQRTEQGDSAMYLCASSSRLAGVGYEQYFGPGTRLTVT.

This clonotype was picked up many times. The CDR3 nucleotides read TGTGCCAGTAAAAGCCAGGGACCCTGGTACGAGCAGTACTTC. Translating gives CASKSQGPWYEQYF. The chain recombines TRBV27 with TRBJ2-7; perhaps D is TRBD1 or TRBD2 (5 bases each). Per germline, CDR1 MNHEY and CDR2 SMNVEV (reference sequence). The CDR3 extends over 14 amino acids. The V end was cut by 9 bases, the J end by 4 bases, with 19 bases between.

As concerns this clonotype: One end of the junction does not line up with germline, which may come from a read error. The rearrangement uses TRBV12-5 and TRBJ2-1; no clear D. This CDR3 is 13 amino acids long. The germline CDR1 and CDR2 sequences are LGHNT and FRNRAP. Written as DNA, the CDR3 is TGTGCTAGTGGACAGCAATCCTACGATGAGCAGTTCTTC. Protein sequence: CASGQQSYDEQFF.

Many counts were recorded for this clonotype. The gene calls are TRBV7-6 and TRBJ2-6; TRBD1 is a possible D gene (6 bases). From germline, CDR1 is SGHVS and CDR2 FNYEAQ. V was trimmed by 5 bases and J by 0 bases, leaving 14 bases between them. The CDR3 sequence is 17 residues long. For the CDR3, the DNA is TGTGCCAGCAGCACCCAACCGACAGGCTCTGGGGCCAACGTCCTGACTTTC. Protein: CASSTQPTGSGANVLTF.

This clonotype has ten or more counts. The chain has TRBV14 and TRBJ2-1, with 7 bases aligning to TRBD1. Losses at the gene ends were 5 bases for V and 6 bases for J; bases not matched to a gene: 4. The CDR3 runs 13 residues. Germline V gene lookup returns CDR1 SGHDN and CDR2 FVKESK. The CDR3 sequence: CASSGQAINEQFF. CDR3 sequence (DNA): TGTGCCAGCAGCGGACAGGCGATCAATGAGCAGTTCTTC.

This chain joins TRBV21-1 and TRBJ2-7; the listed D gene, TRBD2, was not tested against the DNA. TRBV21-1 is described as a pseudogene. The CDR3 is made up of 15 amino acids. The CDR3 is CASSRVLSGKYEQYF. CDR3 in DNA: TGTGCCAGCAGCCGAGTCCTTAGCGGGAAGTACGAGCAGTACTTC.

Worth noting for this clonotype: A single base separates this from a much larger clone, so it may be a read error. In nucleotides, the CDR3 is TGTGCCAGCAGTTTTGGGACAGGCCATGGCTGCACCTTC. Translation: CASSFGTGHGCTF. This chain links TRBV27 with TRBJ1-2, with 8 bases aligning to TRBD1. Germline V CDR1 and CDR2: MNHEY, SMNVEV (reference sequence). The CDR3 loop spans 13 amino acids.

DNA for the CDR3: TGCAGTGCTCCCGATACGCAGGGTCCCTTCTACAATGAGCAGTTCTTC. Residues: CSAPDTQGPFYNEQFF. The chain couples TRBV20-1 to TRBJ2-1, with D perhaps matching TRBD1 (5 bases). Trimming took off 5 bases at V and 3 bases at J, with 20 bases between the two ends. The CDR3 contains 16 residues. Germline V gene lookup returns CDR1 DFQATT and CDR2 SNEGSKA (reference sequence).

This clonotype was seen ten or more times. J is TRBJ2-5 and V is TRBV3-1; perhaps TRBD2 as D (5 bases). Trimming pared 1 base from V and 0 bases from J, leaving 15 bases between. In germline, CDR1 is LGHDT, CDR2 YNNKEL (reference sequence). The CDR3 length is 17 residues. The CDR3 nucleotides are TGTGCCAGCAGCCAAGTTGTGTTGCGGAGGAACCAAGAGACCCAGTACTTC. Amino acids: CASSQVVLRRNQETQYF.

As regards this clonotype: This CDR3 fails to terminate in the conserved phenylalanine or tryptophan, so it likely reflects a read error. It is unclear where the CDR3 begins or ends on the DNA, so no DNA is shown, and the CDR3 is as TCRdb lists it. The genes are TRBV11-3 and TRBJ2-1; the DNA was not compared with TRBD2, the D call given in the table. From its first to its last residue, the CDR3 has 16 amino acids. Germline V gives CDR1 SGHNT, CDR2 YENEEA. The CDR3 loop reads CASSLVLRGRADEQFS.

The CDR3 region has the DNA TGTGCCAGTAAGACTAGCGGGAGTTCAGTCAATGAGCAGTTCTTC. Translation gives CASKTSGSSVNEQFF. V usage is TRBV19 and J usage is TRBJ2-1; TRBD2 agrees at 12 bases. After removal of 7 bases from V and 6 bases from J, the junction contained 7 bases not matched to a gene. From germline, CDR1 is LNHDA and CDR2 SQIVND (reference sequence). CDR3 size: 15 residues.

Only a few counts were recorded for this clonotype. V and J are TRBV7-6 and TRBJ2-1, with TRBD1 identical over 7 bases. This CDR3 spans 16 amino acids. The J segment lost 8 bases and the V segment lost 6 bases, leaving 16 bases of the junction unmatched. The germline CDR1 and CDR2 sequences are SGHVS and FNYEAQ. The CDR3 region is CASSIIGTAMRYEQFF. The CDR3 region has the DNA TGTGCCAGCAGTATTATCGGGACAGCCATGCGCTATGAGCAGTTCTTC.

This clonotype appeared many times. The gene calls are TRBV27 and TRBJ1-1; weak D call: TRBD1 (6 bases). V was clipped by 2 bases and J by 11 bases, with 21 bases between them. Looked up from germline, CDR1 is MNHEY and CDR2 is SMNVEV (reference sequence). The CDR3 length is 15 residues. The CDR3 DNA sequence: TGTGCCAGCAGTTTACGACCAGGGGCGCCCTTGGGGGCTTTCTTT. Amino acids: CASSLRPGAPLGAFF.